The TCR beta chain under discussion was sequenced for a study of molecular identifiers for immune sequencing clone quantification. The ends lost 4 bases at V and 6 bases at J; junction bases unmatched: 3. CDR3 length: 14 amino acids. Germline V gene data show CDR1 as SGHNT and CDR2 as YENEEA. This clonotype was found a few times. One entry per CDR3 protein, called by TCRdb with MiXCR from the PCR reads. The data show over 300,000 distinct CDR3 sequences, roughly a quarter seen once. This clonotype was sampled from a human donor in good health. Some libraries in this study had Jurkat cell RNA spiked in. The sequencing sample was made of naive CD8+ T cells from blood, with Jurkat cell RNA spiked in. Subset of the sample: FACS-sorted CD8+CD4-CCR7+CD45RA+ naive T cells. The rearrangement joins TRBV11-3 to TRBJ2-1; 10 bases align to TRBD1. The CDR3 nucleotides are TGTGCCAGCAGCTCGCGGACAGGGGGCAATGAGCAGTTCTTC. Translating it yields CASSSRTGGNEQFF. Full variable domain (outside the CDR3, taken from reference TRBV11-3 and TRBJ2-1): EAGVVQSPRYKIIEKKQPVAFWCNPISGHNTLYWYLQNLGQGPELLIRYENEEAVDDSQLPKDRFSAERLKGVDSTLKIQPAELGDSAVYLCASSSRTGGNEQFFGPGTRLTVL.